This entry lists 32 T cell receptor beta chains sequenced from one sample in a study of OX40 agonist ivuxolimab in advanced cancers. Here immunoSEQ multiplex PCR was the method, and the copy in TCRdb shows in-frame clones only, minus some. In the table there are approximately 76,000 clones, approximately 86% of which are singletons. The starting material was CD4+ or CD8+ T cells sorted from blood, obtained in a trial of the OX40 agonist ivuxolimab. The source is an adult with an advanced solid tumor such as melanoma, head and neck, liver or kidney cancer.

The chain joins TRBV7-2 to TRBJ1-5; D is uncertain. CDR3 size: 13 residues. V lost 4 bases, J lost 5 bases, and 9 bases lay in between. Germline V gene data show CDR1 as SGHTA and CDR2 as FQGNSA. The CDR3 spells CASSSLRDQPQHF. In nucleotides, the CDR3 is TGTGCCAGCAGCTCTCTCCGGGATCAGCCCCAGCATTTT.

This clone was detected a few times. The V and J genes are TRBV10-1 and TRBJ2-2, with 7 positions matching TRBD1. The CDR3 has 17 amino acids. The junction had 12 bases not matched to a gene; V was cut back by 2 bases and J by 6 bases. Germline CDR1 is WNHNN and CDR2 is SYGVQD (reference sequence). CDR3 residues: CASSERTGTVCPGELFF. CDR3 bases: TGCGCCAGCAGTGAGCGGACCGGGACAGTCTGTCCCGGGGAGCTGTTTTTT.

The J gene is TRBJ1-2, the V gene TRBV28, with D perhaps matching TRBD1 (5 bases). Germline CDR1 is MDHEN and CDR2 is SYDVKM. The CDR3 spans 15 residues. The V and J ends lost 3 bases and 5 bases respectively, with 16 bases between them. CDR3 in amino acids: CASSFTRDGPYGYTF. For the CDR3, the DNA is TGTGCCAGCAGTTTCACGAGGGACGGCCCTTATGGCTACACCTTC.

The CDR3 sequence: CASSGGILRGSTQYF. The CDR3 DNA reads TGTGCCAGCAGTGGGGGGATCCTAAGGGGAAGTACGCAGTATTTT. The chain uses TRBV28 and TRBJ2-3, with TRBD2 as a possible D gene (6 bases). The germline V gene has CDR1 MDHEN and CDR2 SYDVKM. The CDR3 has 15 amino acids. Trimming pared 5 bases from V and 8 bases from J, leaving 20 bases between.

CDR3 nucleotide sequence: TGCGCCAGCAGCAAGGATAGCGGGAGGGCCTTCAAAAACATTCAGTACTTC. Translated, it gives CASSKDSGRAFKNIQYF. This chain joins TRBV5-1 and TRBJ2-4, with TRBD2 matching over 11 bases. Germline CDR1 is SGHRS and CDR2 is YFSETQ. There are 17 residues in the CDR3. The V segment lost 4 bases and the J segment 3 bases; nucleotides outside the gene matches: 9.

This chain links TRBV28 with TRBJ1-1; D gene unclear. This CDR3 has 14 residues. Deletions cut 4 bases from V and 3 bases from J, with 12 bases between. Germline CDR1 and CDR2: MDHEN and SYDVKM. CDR3 nucleotide sequence: TGTGCCAGCAGTTCCCCTAGCGTGGACACTGAAGCTTTCTTT. Amino acids: CASSSPSVDTEAFF.

The chain's CDR3 is CASSLKLAADRVSHYGYTF. The DNA of the CDR3 is TGTGCCAGCAGCTTAAAGTTGGCGGCGGACAGGGTATCTCACTATGGCTACACCTTC. The genes are TRBV11-1 and TRBJ1-2; TRBD1 matches at 8 bases. The germline gives CDR1 SGHAT, CDR2 FQDESV (reference sequence). V lost 2 bases and J lost 3; bases outside the gene matches: 17. The length of the CDR3 is 19 residues.

This chain joins TRBV6-1 and TRBJ2-1, with 13 bases aligning to TRBD2. Germline V CDR1 and CDR2: MNHNS, SASEGT. The ends lost 6 bases at V and 4 bases at J; junction bases unmatched: 3. The CDR3 runs to 15 residues. The CDR3 DNA is TGTGCCAGCAGATTGACTAGCGGGGGGTACAATGAGCAGTTCTTC. Protein sequence: CASRLTSGGYNEQFF.

This chain joins TRBV11-2 and TRBJ1-1; D uncertain. Germline assignment: CDR1 SGHAT and CDR2 FQNNGV. Trimming shortened V by 4 bases and J by 8 bases, and 11 bases separated the two germline ends. CDR3 length: 12 residues. CDR3 in DNA: TGTGCCAGCAGCTACCCTTTGGGCGAAGCTTTCTTT. Translating it yields CASSYPLGEAFF. The whole variable domain, remainder taken from reference TRBV11-2 and TRBJ1-1, is EAGVAQSPRYKIIEKRQSVAFWCNPISGHATLYWYQQILGQGPKLLIQFQNNGVVDDSQLPKDRFSAERLKGVDSTLKIQPAKLEDSAVYLCASSYPLGEAFFGQGTRLTVV.

The V and J genes are TRBV6-1 and TRBJ1-2; D perhaps matches TRBD1 (6 bases). Germline V gene data show CDR1 as MNHNS and CDR2 as SASEGT. The CDR3 has 13 residues. Deletions cut 8 bases from V and 4 bases from J, with 14 bases between. CDR3 loop: CASGFGGLYGYTF. The CDR3 DNA reads TGTGCCAGCGGATTCGGGGGGCTCTATGGCTACACCTTC.

The table lists this clone with a count of one. The chain combines TRBV25-1 with TRBJ1-1; D gene uncertain. Germline CDR1 reads MGHDK; CDR2 reads SYGVNS. Trimming pared 4 bases from V and 5 bases from J, leaving 8 bases between. The CDR3 is 12 amino acids. This CDR3 reads CASSVLGTEAFF. The CDR3 DNA sequence: TGTGCCAGCAGTGTACTCGGAACTGAAGCTTTCTTT.

The chain joins TRBV19 to TRBJ1-5, with 7 bases that match TRBD1. J lost 3 bases, V lost 7 bases, and 9 bases had no gene match. CDR3 length: 15 residues. In germline, CDR1 is LNHDA, CDR2 SQIVND (reference sequence). The chain's CDR3 is CASTMGQLLNQPQHF. CDR3 coding DNA: TGTGCCAGTACCATGGGACAGCTACTCAATCAGCCCCAGCATTTT.

V gene TRBV6-5 combines with J gene TRBJ1-1, with unresolved D. Germline V gene data show CDR1 as MNHEY and CDR2 as SVGAGI. V dropped 9 bases and J dropped 7 bases, with 12 bases sitting between them. CDR3 length: 11 residues. CDR3 DNA sequence: TGTGCCAGTATAGGACGGTTTGAAGCTTTCTTT. This encodes CASIGRFEAFF.

The V gene is TRBV6-1, the J gene TRBJ2-5; perhaps D is TRBD1 or TRBD2 (5 bases each). The J call may not be correct, given that the DNA end is closer to TRBJ2-7. The CDR3 consists of 15 residues. The germline gives CDR1 MNHNS, CDR2 SASEGT. CDR3 protein: CASSEALGTSYEQYF. Written as DNA, the CDR3 is TGTGCCAGCAGTGAAGCGTTGGGGACCTCATACGAGCAGTACTTC.

J is TRBJ1-1 and V is TRBV19; D is perhaps TRBD1 (5 bases). The CDR3 totals 12 residues. Germline-derived CDR1 and CDR2 are LNHDA and SQIVND (reference sequence). V was clipped by 6 bases and J by 7 bases, with 12 bases between them. The CDR3 bases are TGTGCCAGTAGCATAAGAGGGGTTGAAGCTTTCTTT. This encodes CASSIRGVEAFF. Full variable domain (remainder filled in from reference TRBV19 and TRBJ1-1): DGGITQSPKYLFRKEGQNVTLSCEQNLNHDAMYWYRQDPGQGLRLIYYSQIVNDFQKGDIAEGYSVSREKKESFPLTVTSAQKNPTAFYLCASSIRGVEAFFGQGTRLTVV.

The J gene is TRBJ1-5, the V gene TRBV30; 7 positions match TRBD1. Germline lookup yields CDR1 GTSNPN and CDR2 SVGIG (reference sequence). V gave up 7 bases and J gave up 7 bases; unmatched junction bases: 7. This CDR3 is 12 amino acids long. This CDR3 reads CAFTGEQQPQHF. The CDR3 nucleotides are TGTGCCTTCACAGGGGAGCAACAGCCCCAGCATTTT. Filled out from reference TRBV30 and TRBJ1-5, the complete variable domain reads SQTIHQWPATLVQPVGSPLSLECTVEGTSNPNLYWYRQAAGRGLQLLFYSVGIGQISSEVPQNLSASRPQDRQFILSSKKLLLSDSGFYLCAFTGEQQPQHFGDGTRLSIL.

Comment on this clone: One end of the junction does not line up with germline, which may come from a read error. This sequence joins TRBV29-1 and TRBJ1-2; maybe TRBD1 (5 bases). Germline CDR1 SQVTM, CDR2 ANQGSEA. The CDR3 spans 13 residues. CDR3: CGVAQGLDYGYTF. The CDR3 region has the DNA TGCGGCGTTGCCCAGGGATTAGACTATGGCTACACCTTC.

This clone turned up a few times. V and J are TRBV13 and TRBJ2-5; D might be TRBD2 (7 bases). Germline V CDR1 and CDR2: PRHDT, FYEKMQ (reference sequence). The CDR3 runs to 15 residues. The V end was cut by 5 bases, the J end by 2 bases, with 15 bases between. The CDR3 DNA is TGTGCCAGCAGCGCGGGGGCTGCCCCACAAGAGACCCAGTACTTC. It translates to CASSAGAAPQETQYF.

The rearrangement uses TRBV11-2 and TRBJ2-3; either TRBD1 or TRBD2 may fit D (7 bases each). This CDR3 is 18 amino acids long. The germline V gene encodes CDR1 SGHAT and CDR2 FQNNGV. Trimming took off 3 bases at V and 2 bases at J, with 21 bases between the two ends. The CDR3 loop reads CASSFISKGAGATDTQYF. DNA of the CDR3: TGTGCCAGCAGCTTTATTAGTAAGGGGGCGGGGGCCACAGATACGCAGTATTTT. The full variable domain, with the rest looked up from reference TRBV11-2 and TRBJ2-3, is EAGVAQSPRYKIIEKRQSVAFWCNPISGHATLYWYQQILGQGPKLLIQFQNNGVVDDSQLPKDRFSAERLKGVDSTLKIQPAKLEDSAVYLCASSFISKGAGATDTQYFGPGTRLTVL.

The V gene is TRBV27, the J gene TRBJ1-6; D unresolved. Trimming took off 3 bases at V and 4 bases at J, with 1 base between the two ends. This CDR3 has 12 amino acids. CDR1 and CDR2 from the germline V gene are MNHEY and SMNVEV (reference sequence). The CDR3 here is CASSFYNSPLHF. CDR3 DNA: TGTGCCAGCAGTTTTTATAATTCACCCCTCCACTTT.

This clone is a singleton in its sample. The gene calls are TRBV18 and TRBJ2-7; TRBD2 agrees at 14 bases. This CDR3 contains 17 residues. Germline values: CDR1 KGHSH, CDR2 LQKENI. The ends lost 2 bases at V and 3 bases at J; junction bases unmatched: 6. CDR3 sequence: CASSPMIGTSGSYEQYF. The CDR3 nucleotides read TGTGCCAGCTCACCAATGATCGGGACTAGCGGGAGCTACGAGCAGTACTTC.

The V gene is TRBV5-1, the J gene TRBJ1-2; D is unclear. Trimming removed 4 bases at V and 7 bases at J, with 23 bases between. The CDR3 covers 16 residues. CDR1 is SGHRS, CDR2 YFSETQ, per germline. The CDR3 DNA sequence: TGCGCCAGCAGCAACTTCGACCCTTTGGTATCGTCTGGCTACACCTTC. Translation gives CASSNFDPLVSSGYTF. Supplemented by reference TRBV5-1 and TRBJ1-2, the full variable domain reads KAGVTQTPRYLIKTRGQQVTLSCSPISGHRSVSWYQQTPGQGLQFLFEYFSETQRNKGNFPGRFSGRQFSNSRSEMNVSTLELGDSALYLCASSNFDPLVSSGYTFGSGTRLTVV.

Only one count was recorded for this clone. The rearrangement links TRBV27 to TRBJ2-2, with 7 bases identical to TRBD1. V lost 7 bases and J lost 4; bases outside the gene matches: 15. This CDR3 is 17 amino acids long. The V gene's germline CDR1 is MNHEY and CDR2 SMNVEV (reference sequence). The CDR3 coding sequence is TGTGCCAGCAATGGGGCAGGGGGTGCCGTGAGCACCGGGGAGCTGTTTTTT. It specifies CASNGAGGAVSTGELFF.

V gene TRBV14 combines with J gene TRBJ2-7; 10 bases match TRBD2. The CDR3 loop spans 16 amino acids. V lost 3 bases, J lost 5 bases, and 10 bases stayed unmatched. Germline CDR1 and CDR2: SGHDN and FVKESK. CDR3 DNA sequence: TGTGCCAGCAGCCACCTCGGCGGGACTAGCGTCCACGAGCAGTACTTC. This sequence encodes CASSHLGGTSVHEQYF.

The chain has TRBV11-2 and TRBJ1-3; D unclear. CDR3 length: 14 residues. Germline lookup yields CDR1 SGHAT and CDR2 FQNNGV. Trimming left V 1 base short and J 0 bases short, with 4 bases between. The CDR3: CASSLASSGNTIYF. CDR3 nucleotide sequence: TGTGCCAGCAGCTTAGCGAGCTCTGGAAACACCATATATTTT.

This clone came up once. The V call is TRBV7-2, the J call TRBJ1-4; D is possibly TRBD1 (5 bases). Germline lookup yields CDR1 SGHTA and CDR2 FQGNSA. The V end was cut by 1 base, the J end by 7 bases, with 13 bases between. The CDR3 runs to 15 residues. CDR3 region: CASSLGGDVGEKLFF. Written as DNA, the CDR3 is TGTGCCAGCAGCTTAGGGGGGGACGTAGGTGAAAAACTGTTTTTT.

V and J are TRBV11-1 and TRBJ1-5; D unresolved. The V end was cut by 5 bases, the J end by 7 bases, with 12 bases between. The CDR3 is 13 amino acids. Germline assignment: CDR1 SGHAT and CDR2 FQDESV (reference sequence). The CDR3 DNA sequence: TGTGCCAGCAGCCCCGGGAGCCGACAGCCCCAGCATTTT. Translating it yields CASSPGSRQPQHF. The whole variable domain, filled in from reference TRBV11-1 and TRBJ1-5, reads EAEVAQSPRYKITEKSQAVAFWCDPISGHATLYWYRQILGQGPELLVQFQDESVVDDSQLPKDRFSAERLKGVDSTLKIQPAELGDSAMYLCASSPGSRQPQHFGDGTRLSIL.

In nucleotides, the CDR3 is TGTGCCAGCAGCAGACCGGGGGACCCGACGGGTCAAGAGACCCAGTACTTC. As protein: CASSRPGDPTGQETQYF. V is TRBV27 and J is TRBJ2-5; D possibly corresponds to TRBD2 (6 bases). Germline V CDR1 and CDR2: MNHEY, SMNVEV (reference sequence). V gave up 6 bases and J gave up 2 bases, with 22 bases separating them. The CDR3 loop spans 17 amino acids.

The chain carries TRBV11-2 and TRBJ2-1; TRBD1 agrees at 8 bases. The length of the CDR3 is 14 residues. V dropped 5 bases and J dropped 4; count of bases not matched to a gene: 4. The germline gives CDR1 SGHAT, CDR2 FQNNGV. CDR3: CASSHGQGYNEQFF. Here the CDR3 DNA reads TGTGCCAGCAGCCACGGACAGGGATACAATGAGCAGTTCTTC. Supplemented by reference TRBV11-2 and TRBJ2-1, the full variable domain reads EAGVAQSPRYKIIEKRQSVAFWCNPISGHATLYWYQQILGQGPKLLIQFQNNGVVDDSQLPKDRFSAERLKGVDSTLKIQPAKLEDSAVYLCASSHGQGYNEQFFGPGTRLTVL.

The rearrangement links TRBV4-2 to TRBJ2-2, with unresolved D. The CDR3 covers 16 residues. Trimming removed 5 bases at V and 2 bases at J, with 15 bases between. CDR1 LGHNA and CDR2 YNFKEQ come from the germline V gene. DNA for the CDR3: TGTGCCAGCAGCGGGCGGCCGGCCCTCAACACCGGGGAGCTGTTTTTT. As protein: CASSGRPALNTGELFF.

V usage is TRBV19 and J usage is TRBJ1-5; D remains unclear. Germline V lookup: CDR1 LNHDA, CDR2 SQIVND (reference sequence). The CDR3 has 15 residues. V was cut by 7 bases and J by 3 bases, with 16 bases left in between. The CDR3 is CASTHRGSYNQPQHF. CDR3 sequence (DNA): TGTGCCAGTACCCACCGCGGCAGCTACAATCAGCCCCAGCATTTT.

The chain links TRBV11-3 to TRBJ2-7; the D call may be TRBD1 or TRBD2 (6 bases each). The V gene's germline CDR1 is SGHNT and CDR2 YENEEA. CDR3 length equals 15 residues. V was trimmed by 0 bases and J by 0 bases, leaving 9 bases between them. The DNA for the CDR3 is TGTGCCAGCAGCTTAGAAGGGGGGAGCTCCTACGAGCAGTACTTC. It yields the protein CASSLEGGSSYEQYF. The full variable domain, rest sourced from reference TRBV11-3 and TRBJ2-7, is EAGVVQSPRYKIIEKKQPVAFWCNPISGHNTLYWYLQNLGQGPELLIRYENEEAVDDSQLPKDRFSAERLKGVDSTLKIQPAELGDSAVYLCASSLEGGSSYEQYFGPGTRLTVT.